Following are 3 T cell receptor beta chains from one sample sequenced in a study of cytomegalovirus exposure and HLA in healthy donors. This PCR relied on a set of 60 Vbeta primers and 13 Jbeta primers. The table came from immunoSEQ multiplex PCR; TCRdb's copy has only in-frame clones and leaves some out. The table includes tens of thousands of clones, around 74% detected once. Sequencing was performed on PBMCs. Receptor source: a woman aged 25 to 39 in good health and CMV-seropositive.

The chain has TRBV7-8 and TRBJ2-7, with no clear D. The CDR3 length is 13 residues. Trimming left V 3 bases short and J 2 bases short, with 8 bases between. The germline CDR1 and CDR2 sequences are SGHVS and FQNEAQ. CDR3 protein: CASSFTETYEQYF. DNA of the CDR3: TGTGCCAGCAGCTTCACAGAAACCTACGAGCAGTACTTC. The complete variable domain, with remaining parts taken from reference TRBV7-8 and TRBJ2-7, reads GAGVSQSPRYKVAKRGQDVALRCDPISGHVSLFWYQQALGQGPEFLTYFQNEAQLDKSGLPSDRFFAERPEGSVSTLKIQRTQQEDSAVYLCASSFTETYEQYFGPGTRLTVT.

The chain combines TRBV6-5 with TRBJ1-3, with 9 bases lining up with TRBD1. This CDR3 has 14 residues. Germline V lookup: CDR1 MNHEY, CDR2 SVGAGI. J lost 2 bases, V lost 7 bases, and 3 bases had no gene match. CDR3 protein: CASKRTGAGNTIYF. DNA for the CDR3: TGTGCCAGCAAAAGGACAGGGGCTGGAAACACCATATATTTT.

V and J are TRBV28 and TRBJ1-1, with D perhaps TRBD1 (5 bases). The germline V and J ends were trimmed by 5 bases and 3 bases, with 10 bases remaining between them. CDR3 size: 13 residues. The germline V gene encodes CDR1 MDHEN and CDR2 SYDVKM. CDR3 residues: CASSPQGYTEAFF. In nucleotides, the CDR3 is TGTGCCAGCAGTCCTCAGGGTTACACTGAAGCTTTCTTT.